This T cell receptor beta chain derives from a study of response to subunit inactivated influenza vaccine. General observations from the study: There was a suggestion from the authors that each seasonal influenza vaccination recruits few new T cells.

This clonotype has only a few counts. The antigen is not known. TCRdb reprocessed the RT-PCR reads with MiXCR, giving one entry per CDR3 protein. This sample has 450,000 to 600,000 distinct CDR3 sequences, with less than 10% found just once. Germline V gene data show CDR1 as SEHNR and CDR2 as FQNEAQ (reference sequence). The V gene end was trimmed by 8 bases and the J gene end by 2 bases; junction bases not matched to a gene: 5. CDR3 length: 15 residues. The sequencing used PBMCs from blood, collected about 24 months after vaccination. This chain uses TRBV7-9 with TRBJ2-2, with 10 bases aligning to TRBD2. The origin of this receptor is a man between 50 and 75 years old who received an inactivated influenza vaccine. CDR3 protein: CASPGLAINTGELFF. CDR3 sequence (DNA): TGTGCCAGCCCGGGACTAGCGATAAACACCGGGGAGCTGTTTTTT.